The 10 T cell receptor beta chains reported below all come from one sample, sequenced in a study of beta chain features in type 1 diabetes. Expressed TCRB transcripts were sequenced because the isolated RNA had all been reverse transcribed beforehand. Libraries were prepared by immunoSEQ multiplex PCR; TCRdb keeps only in-frame clonotypes and omits some of them. The table includes hundreds of thousands of clones, roughly 31% detected once. The sequencing sample was made of naive CD4+ T cells from blood. The receptors were sampled from a man younger than 35 in good health.

In this sample, this clone turned up a few times. The chain has TRBV7-9 and TRBJ1-4; D unresolved. CDR3 length: 12 amino acids. V was clipped by 1 base and J by 7 bases, with 4 bases between them. Germline assignment: CDR1 SEHNR and CDR2 FQNEAQ (reference sequence). CDR3 nucleotides: TGTGCCAGCAGCTTAGAGGTTGAAAAACTGTTTTTT. This translates into CASSLEVEKLFF.

In the case of this clone: The sample has other DNA sequences that encode this CDR3 too. The J gene is TRBJ2-7, the V gene TRBV6-6; TRBD1 matches at 9 bases. Germline trimming cut 0 bases from V and 1 base from J; bases unmatched to any gene: 1. Germline loops: CDR1 MNHNY, CDR2 SVGAGI (reference sequence). CDR3 length: 15 residues. The chain's CDR3 is CASSYSGTGSYEQYF. The DNA of the CDR3 is TGTGCCAGCAGTTACTCCGGGACAGGGTCCTACGAGCAGTACTTC.

This clone has more than one count but fewer than ten. The chain recombines TRBV5-1 with TRBJ2-2, with a possible D match to TRBD2 (5 bases). The CDR3 length is 12 residues. Trimming left V 2 bases short and J 7 bases short, with 6 bases between. The germline gives CDR1 SGHRS, CDR2 YFSETQ. This chain's CDR3 is CASSFSDGELFF. The CDR3 DNA sequence: TGCGCCAGCAGCTTTAGCGACGGGGAGCTGTTTTTT.

The chain combines TRBV10-3 with TRBJ2-7; D unclear. V lost 2 bases to trimming and J lost 0 bases, with 8 bases between them. Germline lookup yields CDR1 ENHRY and CDR2 SYGVKD. This CDR3 comprises 14 residues. In DNA, the CDR3 is TGTGCCATCAGTGAGATTTACGCCTCCTACGAGCAGTACTTC. Its translation: CAISEIYASYEQYF.

A remark on this clone: This sample also contains other DNA sequences that code for the same CDR3. This chain connects TRBV29-1 to TRBJ1-3; the D is unclear. The CDR3 runs to 13 residues. The germline CDR1 and CDR2 sequences are SQVTM and ANQGSEA. Trimming stripped 3 bases from V and 1 base from J, with 7 bases between. CDR3 sequence reads: CSVEEGSGNTIYF. The CDR3 DNA is TGCAGCGTTGAGGAGGGATCTGGAAACACCATATATTTT. Based on the CDR3 plus reference TRBV29-1 and TRBJ1-3, the full variable domain is SAVISQKPSRDICQRGTSLTIQCQVDSQVTMMFWYRQQPGQSLTLIATANQGSEATYESGFVIDKFPISRPNLTFSTLTVSNMSPEDSSIYLCSVEEGSGNTIYFGEGSWLTVV.

This clone was seen a handful of times. The genes are TRBV5-1 and TRBJ2-5; TRBD1 matches at 9 bases. In germline, CDR1 is SGHRS, CDR2 YFSETQ. The CDR3 extends over 18 amino acids. V trimming: 3 bases; J trimming: 4 bases; junction bases outside the gene matches: 16. The CDR3, as DNA: TGCGCCAGCAGCTCTGCCGGGACAGGGAGCACTTTTCGAGAGACCCAGTACTTC. It translates to CASSSAGTGSTFRETQYF.

The CDR3 bases are TGTGCCAGCTCATCGTCCGGGACAGGGGTATTCCACGAGCAGTACTTC. Its translation: CASSSSGTGVFHEQYF. The chain is built from TRBV18 and TRBJ2-7; TRBD1 matches 10 bases. The length of the CDR3 is 16 residues. From germline, CDR1 is KGHSH and CDR2 LQKENI. Trimming removed 5 bases from V and 5 bases from J; junction bases left unmatched: 12.

CDR3 coding DNA: TGTGCCAGCAGTTTATTGGCTAGCGGGAGCCACGAGCAGTACTTC. Translation: CASSLLASGSHEQYF. The rearrangement uses TRBV28 and TRBJ2-7; 10 nucleotides align to TRBD2. This CDR3 has 15 amino acids. Germline loops: CDR1 MDHEN, CDR2 SYDVKM. J was trimmed by 5 bases and V by 1 base; bases with no gene match: 5.

The chain links TRBV7-2 to TRBJ1-2; the match to TRBD1 covers 8 bases. The CDR3 runs 14 residues. J lost 3 bases, V lost 5 bases, and 5 bases had no gene match. Germline CDR1 is SGHTA and CDR2 is FQGNSA. The CDR3 DNA is TGTGCCAGCAGCCCACAGACAGGGGACTATGGCTACACCTTC. It specifies CASSPQTGDYGYTF.

This clone has just a few counts. V gene TRBV5-1 combines with J gene TRBJ1-2; tentatively, D is TRBD1 (5 bases). From germline, CDR1 is SGHRS and CDR2 YFSETQ. The V gene lost 3 bases and the J gene lost 6 bases, with 12 bases spanning the gap. CDR3 size: 13 residues. The CDR3: CASSSRVGNGYTF. CDR3 coding DNA: TGCGCCAGCAGCTCCAGGGTTGGGAATGGCTACACCTTC.